A selection of T cell receptor beta chains follows, all from one sample in a study of control samples from healthy donors and cancer patients. Sequencing was performed with immunoSEQ multiplex PCR; in TCRdb, only in-frame clones are kept and a portion is missing. The sample carries just under 80,000 clones, roughly 90% recorded once. The material sequenced was PBMCs. All receptors come from a woman aged 60-75 years with head and neck cancer. Both conserved end residues are part of each CDR3. Fields, in order: D gene, clone size, V gene, J gene, CDR3 DNA, CDR3 protein. A D gene is named only where the DNA matches it firmly. A row's size may be missing; if present it is once, few, many or a size class.

.,once,TRBV5-4,TRBJ1-1,TGTGCCAGCAGCTTGGATGTGGTCGGGGTGACTGAAGCTTTCTTT,CASSLDVVGVTEAFF
TRBD1,.,TRBV28,TRBJ2-7,TGTGCCAGCAGTCCGATCGGACAGGGGATAAGCTACGAGCAGTACTTC,CASSPIGQGISYEQYF
TRBD1,.,TRBV6-1,TRBJ1-4,TGTGCCAGCAGTGACCGTTGGACAGGGGGAAGACTGTTTTTT,CASSDRWTGGRLFF
TRBD1,.,TRBV2,TRBJ2-3,TGTGCCAGCAGTAGACGACAGGGGGACGTGGATACGCAGTATTTT,CASSRRQGDVDTQYF
TRBD1,.,TRBV3-1/TRBV3-2,TRBJ1-6,TGTGCCAGCAGCCAAGTTTTGTCAGGGGGGGATTCACCCCTCCACTTT,CASSQVLSGGDSPLHF
TRBD2,.,TRBV9,TRBJ2-7,TGTGCCAGCAGCGTAGAACTAGCGGGAATCTACGAGCAGTACTTC,CASSVELAGIYEQYF
.,.,TRBV6-5,TRBJ2-7,TGTGCCAGCAGCCGTGGGGCCTCAATTTACGAGCAGTACTTC,CASSRGASIYEQYF
.,once,TRBV6-5,TRBJ2-1,TGTGCCAGCAGGATCGACGGAAGCTCCTACAATGAGCAGTTCTTC,CASRIDGSSYNEQFF
.,.,TRBV27,TRBJ2-2,TGTGCCAGCAGGACACCGGGTTCTGGTGGGTCCGGGGAGCTGTTTTTT,CASRTPGSGGSGELFF
.,.,TRBV5-4,TRBJ1-3,TGTGCCAGCAGCTTGGATTCTCAGATTCCTGGAAACACCATATATTTT,CASSLDSQIPGNTIYF
.,.,TRBV5-4,TRBJ1-2,TGTGCCAGCAGCTTGGGTAGTGGCTACACCTTC,CASSLGSGYTF
.,few,TRBV2,TRBJ2-1,TGTGCCAGCCGGGGCTTCTCGCACTACAATGAGCAGTTCTTC,CASRGFSHYNEQFF
TRBD2,once,TRBV5-1,TRBJ2-5,TGCGCCAGCAGCTTATCAGCTAGCGGGGGGCAAGAGACCCAGTACTTC,CASSLSASGGQETQYF
.,.,TRBV24-1,TRBJ2-7,TGTGCCACCAGTGTGGGTAGCTCCTACGAGCAGTACTTT,CATSVGSSYEQYF